This entry features one TCR beta chain sequence. The protocol was immunoSEQ multiplex PCR, while the TCRdb copy is restricted to in-frame clones and leaves out a portion. The sample holds about 170,000 clones, 90% to 95% seen once. This specimen belongs to a study of control samples from healthy donors and cancer patients. CDR3 length equals 12 residues. The germline V and J ends were trimmed by 4 bases and 9 bases, with 12 bases remaining between them. The germline CDR1 and CDR2 sequences are SGHKS and YYEKEE (reference sequence). The TCR comes from a woman in her twenties or thirties in good health. The sample comprised blood. The J gene is TRBJ2-3, the V gene TRBV5-5; D perhaps matches TRBD2 (6 bases). CDR3 coding DNA: TGTGCCAGCAGCGGAGGGATGGGGACGCAGTATTTT. Translating it yields CASSGGMGTQYF.